The 14 T cell receptor beta chains reported below all come from one sample, sequenced in a study of cytomegalovirus exposure and HLA in healthy donors. With 60 Vbeta and 13 Jbeta primers, the PCR was carried out. Clones were read by immunoSEQ multiplex PCR, and TCRdb kept only the in-frame ones, dropping some. The profile shows some 140,000 clones, less than 80% of them singletons. Input material: PBMCs. The receptors were gathered from a man aged 40-49 years in good health and CMV-seropositive.

A few counts support this clone. The rearrangement uses TRBV6-5 and TRBJ2-7; 8 bases align to TRBD1. The trim removed 0 bases at V and 3 bases at J, leaving 4 bases unmatched. The CDR3 length is 15 residues. Germline assignment: CDR1 MNHEY and CDR2 SVGAGI. The CDR3 is CASSYSRGQGYEQYF. The CDR3 DNA reads as TGTGCCAGCAGTTACTCGAGAGGACAGGGCTACGAGCAGTACTTC.

Concerning this clone itself: Relative to the germline gene, one junction end is altered; a read error may explain this. Within the sample, other DNA sequences also encode this same CDR3. The V gene is TRBV7-2, the J gene TRBJ1-3, with D unresolved. CDR1 and CDR2 from the germline V gene are SGHTA and FQGNSA. The CDR3 extends over 18 amino acids. In DNA form, the CDR3 reads TGTGCCAGCAGCTTAGTTTTCAGACTTACGAACTCTGGGAACACCATATATTTT. Its translation: CASSLVFRLTNSGNTIYF.

The table lists this clone with a count of one. This sequence joins TRBV7-9 and TRBJ2-7, with 14 bases aligning to TRBD2. V dropped 3 bases and J dropped 2; count of bases not matched to a gene: 6. The length of the CDR3 is 17 residues. The germline CDR1 and CDR2 sequences are SEHNR and FQNEAQ (reference sequence). CDR3 coding DNA: TGTGCCAGCAGCTTGCCGGGGACTAGCGGGAGCCCCTACGAGCAGTACTTC. Translated: CASSLPGTSGSPYEQYF.

This clone was seen a single time. CDR3 amino acids: CASSLYSESFEAFF. CDR3 sequence (DNA): TGTGCCAGCAGCTTATATAGTGAGAGTTTTGAAGCTTTCTTT. The J gene is TRBJ1-1, the V gene TRBV7-9; no firm D call. V lost 2 bases to trimming and J lost 7 bases, with 14 bases between them. The CDR3 is 14 amino acids. Germline V gives CDR1 SEHNR, CDR2 FQNEAQ (reference sequence).

This chain joins TRBV15 and TRBJ1-4; maybe TRBD1 (5 bases). This CDR3 region has 16 residues. Germline V gives CDR1 LNHNV, CDR2 YYDKDF (reference sequence). The ends were cut back, 1 base at V and 2 bases at J, with 11 bases in the middle. The CDR3 is CATSRGDGGTNEKLFF. DNA for the CDR3: TGTGCCACCAGCAGAGGAGATGGGGGGACTAATGAAAAACTGTTTTTT.

The rearrangement joins TRBV30 to TRBJ1-3; D possibly corresponds to TRBD1 (6 bases). V lost 0 bases and J 2 bases, leaving 17 bases between the germline ends. CDR1 and CDR2 (germline): GTSNPN, SVGIG (reference sequence). This CDR3 spans 17 amino acids. CDR3 sequence: CAWSVQGPEGTGNTIYF. In DNA form, the CDR3 reads TGTGCCTGGAGTGTACAGGGACCCGAGGGCACTGGAAACACCATATATTTT.

This chain connects TRBV15 to TRBJ1-5; a weak D match, TRBD1 (5 bases). CDR1 is LNHNV and CDR2 is YYDKDF in the germline V gene (reference sequence). CDR3 length: 15 residues. The V and J ends lost 0 bases and 7 bases respectively, with 13 bases between them. The CDR3 nucleotides read TGTGCCACCAGCAGAGATAAGGCGGCAGGGCAGCCCCAGCATTTT. Its protein product is CATSRDKAAGQPQHF.

The CDR3 protein is CASSSTSGRAYGEQFF. CDR3 DNA sequence: TGTGCCAGCAGCTCTACTAGCGGGAGGGCCTACGGTGAGCAGTTCTTC. This chain uses TRBV5-4 with TRBJ2-1; 13 bases fit TRBD2. Trimming removed 3 bases from V and 9 bases from J; junction bases left unmatched: 9. The CDR3 is made up of 16 amino acids. Germline V gives CDR1 SGHNT, CDR2 YYREEE (reference sequence).

The chain uses TRBV18 and TRBJ1-2; possible D gene TRBD1, 6 bases. The germline CDR1 and CDR2 sequences are KGHSH and LQKENI. The V gene lost 0 bases and the J gene lost 6 bases, with 14 bases spanning the gap. The CDR3 sequence is 15 residues long. This CDR3 reads CASSPPGRGYNGYTF. The CDR3, as DNA: TGTGCCAGCTCACCACCGGGCAGGGGCTACAATGGCTACACCTTC.

This rearrangement joins TRBV14 to TRBJ1-1; 7 bases map to TRBD1. Germline CDR1 and CDR2: SGHDN and FVKESK. The CDR3 spans 14 residues. J was trimmed by 6 bases and V by 4 bases; bases with no gene match: 8. CDR3 DNA: TGTGCCAGCAGCCCTAGGGGGCAGGGGCCTGAAGCTTTCTTT. Translated, it gives CASSPRGQGPEAFF.

This clone turned up a few times. J is TRBJ1-5 and V is TRBV5-6, with D perhaps matching TRBD1 (6 bases). This CDR3 region has 16 residues. V was clipped by 2 bases and J by 7 bases, with 19 bases between them. Germline loops: CDR1 SGHDT, CDR2 YYEEEE. In nucleotides, the CDR3 is TGTGCCAGCAGCTTCAGTGTCTGGCAGGGGACCCAGCCCCAGCATTTT. Amino acids: CASSFSVWQGTQPQHF.

This sequence joins TRBV9 and TRBJ1-1; possibly TRBD1 for D (6 bases). The CDR3 consists of 13 residues. CDR1 is SGDLS, CDR2 YYNGEE, per germline. Trimming left V 0 bases short and J 4 bases short, with 7 bases between. The CDR3 DNA is TGTGCCAGCAGCGTAGCCAGGGGCACTGAAGCTTTCTTT. Amino acids: CASSVARGTEAFF. The whole variable domain, filled in from reference TRBV9 and TRBJ1-1, reads DSGVTQTPKHLITATGQRVTLRCSPRSGDLSVYWYQQSLDQGLQFLIQYYNGEERAKGNILERFSAQQFPDLHSELNLSSLELGDSALYFCASSVARGTEAFFGQGTRLTVV.

V gene TRBV5-5 combines with J gene TRBJ1-1, with 7 bases fitting TRBD1. J was trimmed by 1 base and V by 1 base; bases with no gene match: 4. Germline V CDR1 and CDR2: SGHKS, YYEKEE (reference sequence). The CDR3 loop spans 15 amino acids. The CDR3 sequence is CASSLWDSRNTEAFF. The CDR3 DNA follows: TGTGCCAGCAGCTTGTGGGACAGCCGGAACACTGAAGCTTTCTTT.

V and J are TRBV19 and TRBJ1-6, with 9 bases lining up with TRBD1. The CDR3 spans 16 residues. Germline CDR1 LNHDA, CDR2 SQIVND (reference sequence). The V and J ends lost 7 bases and 9 bases, in that order; junction bases with no gene match: 13. The CDR3 nucleotides read TGTGCCAGTAACGGATTCAACAGGGGGCAGGGTTCACCCCTCCACTTT. Its protein is CASNGFNRGQGSPLHF.